This TCR beta chain is drawn from a study of OX40 agonist ivuxolimab in advanced cancers. Study-wide points: Among patients with partial responses at 0.1-3.0 mg/kg, clonal expansion was among the lowest.

Germline V gives CDR1 SEHNR, CDR2 FQNEAQ (reference sequence). The CDR3 runs 13 residues. The V and J ends lost 6 bases and 5 bases respectively, with 10 bases between them. TCRdb keeps only in-frame clones here, not all; method: immunoSEQ multiplex PCR. The sample has roughly 100,000 clones, approximately 87% seen once. With regard to this clone: Its antigen is as yet unknown.

The source is an adult with an advanced solid tumor such as melanoma, head and neck, liver or kidney cancer. The starting material was CD4+ or CD8+ T cells sorted from blood, obtained in a trial of the OX40 agonist ivuxolimab. The V call is TRBV7-9, the J call TRBJ2-2; possible D gene TRBD2, 5 bases. The chain's CDR3 is CASRWTGTGELFF. The CDR3 region has the DNA TGTGCCAGCAGGTGGACGGGGACCGGGGAGCTGTTTTTT. The full variable domain, completed using reference TRBV7-9 and TRBJ2-2, is DTGVSQNPRHKITKRGQNVTFRCDPISEHNRLYWYRQTLGQGPEFLTYFQNEAQLEKSRLLSDRFSAERPKGSFSTLEIQRTEQGDSAMYLCASRWTGTGELFFGEGSRLTVL.